The sequence of this T cell receptor (beta chain) was determined in a study of beta chain features in type 1 diabetes. Study-level findings and limits: In type 1 diabetes patients, VDJ junctions had fewer insertions; deletions at these junctions were more frequent.

CD4+ naive, central memory, regulatory and stem cell-like memory cells were sorted via CD45RO/CCR7/CD25/CD127/CD95/CD27. Purity (above 98%) was reached by all sorted populations. On this clone: Its target is unknown.

The authors reverse transcribed all of the isolated RNA, so sequencing captured expressed TCRB transcripts. Regulatory, naive and central memory T cell samples averaged approximately 3.5 million reads. The protocol was immunoSEQ multiplex PCR, while the TCRdb copy is restricted to in-frame clones and leaves out a portion. The table has around 300,000 clones, 12% to 15% seen once. Looked up from germline, CDR1 is SGHNT and CDR2 is YENEEA. The J segment lost 10 bases and the V segment lost 6 bases, leaving 7 bases of the junction unmatched. The CDR3 consists of 12 residues. The receptor's source is a man younger than 45 in good health. The source material was central memory CD4+ T cells from blood. This chain links TRBV11-3 with TRBJ1-1; 8 bases align to TRBD1. The CDR3 loop is CASSLRTGTAFF. CDR3 bases: TGTGCCAGCAGTTTGCGGACAGGGACAGCTTTCTTT.